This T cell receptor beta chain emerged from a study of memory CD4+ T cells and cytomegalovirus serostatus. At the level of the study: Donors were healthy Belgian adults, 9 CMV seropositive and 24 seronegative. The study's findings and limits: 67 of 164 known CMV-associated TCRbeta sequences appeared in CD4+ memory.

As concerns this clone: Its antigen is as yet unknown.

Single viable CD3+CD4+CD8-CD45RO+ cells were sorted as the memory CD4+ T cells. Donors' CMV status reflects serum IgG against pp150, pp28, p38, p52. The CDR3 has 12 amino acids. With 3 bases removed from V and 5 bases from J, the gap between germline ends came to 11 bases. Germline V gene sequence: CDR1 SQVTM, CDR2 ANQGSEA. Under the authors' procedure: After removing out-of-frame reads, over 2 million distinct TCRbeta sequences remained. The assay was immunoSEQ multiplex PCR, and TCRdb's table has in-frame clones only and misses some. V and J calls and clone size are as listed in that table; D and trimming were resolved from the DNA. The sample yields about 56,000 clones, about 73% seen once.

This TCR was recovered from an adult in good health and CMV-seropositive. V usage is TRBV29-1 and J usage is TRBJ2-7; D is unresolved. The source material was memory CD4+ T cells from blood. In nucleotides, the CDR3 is TGCAGCGTTGAGACCCCGTGGGACGAGCAGTACTTC. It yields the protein CSVETPWDEQYF.